The 10 T cell receptor beta chains listed next were all sequenced from one sample in a study of regulatory T cells in long-lasting Graves disease. Arm-PCR of CDR3 regions and iRepertoire HTBI primers were used to build TCR beta libraries. Each CDR3 protein gets one entry after TCRdb re-called the multiplex PCR reads with MiXCR. The sample carries roughly 520,000 distinct CDR3 sequences, around 11% recorded once. Specified time point: newly diagnosed GD, antithyroid drugs for less than 3 months. After RNA was extracted from PBMCs, the TCR library was made from it. These data are also associated with another study on T cells in Graves' hyperthyroidism and ophthalmopathy.

The sample was peripheral blood mononuclear cells (PBMCs), taken at new diagnosis, from a patient treated with antithyroid drugs. Receptors originate from a woman between 25 and 40 years old with Graves disease.

This clonotype was detected ten times or more. This sequence joins TRBV27 and TRBJ1-1; TRBD1 might be the D (5 bases). Trimming stripped 3 bases from V and 4 bases from J, with 24 bases between. CDR1 is MNHEY, CDR2 SMNVEV, per germline (reference sequence). The CDR3 is 18 amino acids. CDR3 nucleotide sequence: TGTGCCAGCAGTTTGGCTGCTCCCGTGTGGCAGGGCTTCACTGAAGCTTTCTTT. Its translation: CASSLAAPVWQGFTEAFF.

This clonotype was recorded at least ten times. The chain is built from TRBV7-9 and TRBJ2-1, with 7 nucleotides matching TRBD2. The CDR3 runs 15 residues. Germline CDR1 is SEHNR and CDR2 is FQNEAQ (reference sequence). The V segment lost 5 bases and the J segment 5 bases; nucleotides outside the gene matches: 9. CDR3 bases: TGTGCCAGCAGCCTCGGTCTAGCGGCACACAATGAGCAGTTCTTC. It is translated as CASSLGLAAHNEQFF.

This clonotype was recorded at least ten times. V and J are TRBV6-7 and TRBJ2-1, with 10 bases matching TRBD1. TRBV6-7 is known as an ORF, though its function is uncertain. V lost 2 bases and J lost 6; bases outside the gene matches: 13. CDR3 size: 18 residues. The CDR3 region is CASSYTSPSDRGPNEQFF. The CDR3 DNA follows: TGTGCCAGCAGTTACACTTCTCCTAGCGACAGGGGGCCCAATGAGCAGTTCTTC.

DNA for the CDR3: TGTGCCAGCCGGGGGGCGGCCGGGGAGCTGTTTTTT. This codes for CASRGAAGELFF. V usage is TRBV11-2 and J usage is TRBJ2-2; perhaps TRBD2 as D (7 bases). The CDR3 has 12 amino acids. V lost 8 bases and J lost 6, with 10 bases in between. Germline CDR1 and CDR2: SGHAT and FQNNGV.

This clonotype was counted ten times or more. The chain joins TRBV11-2 to TRBJ1-6; no clear D gene. V was shortened by 6 bases and J by 7 bases, with 7 bases between the two germline ends. CDR1 and CDR2 (germline): SGHAT, FQNNGV. This CDR3 has 12 residues. CDR3 in amino acids: CASSLGNSPLHF. The CDR3 DNA reads as TGTGCCAGCAGTCTGGGAAATTCACCCCTCCACTTT.

The table lists this clonotype with many counts. The rearrangement uses TRBV6-1 and TRBJ2-2; tentative D call: TRBD1 (6 bases). The V gene's germline CDR1 is MNHNS and CDR2 SASEGT. V shed 5 bases and J shed 7 bases, with 14 bases lying between them. The CDR3 totals 14 residues. CDR3 region: CASSKGQEVGELFF. DNA for the CDR3: TGTGCCAGCAGTAAGGGACAAGAAGTCGGGGAGCTGTTTTTT.

This clonotype was observed many times. The V and J genes are TRBV20-1 and TRBJ2-1; D remains ambiguous. Germline loops: CDR1 DFQATT, CDR2 SNEGSKA (reference sequence). CDR3 length equals 15 residues. The ends were cut back, 0 bases at V and 0 bases at J, with 9 bases in the middle. CDR3 nucleotides: TGCAGTGCTAGAGATCCCCTATACTCCTACAATGAGCAGTTCTTC. This codes for CSARDPLYSYNEQFF.

This clonotype occurred many times. The rearrangement uses TRBV3-1 and TRBJ2-2, with TRBD1 matching over 7 bases. Germline-derived CDR1 and CDR2 are LGHDT and YNNKEL (reference sequence). The CDR3 has 17 residues. The trim removed 1 base at V and 3 bases at J, leaving 8 bases unmatched. DNA for the CDR3: TGTGCCAGCAGCCAAGGGAGAGGGGGCTTTGACACCGGGGAGCTGTTTTTT. Translated, it gives CASSQGRGGFDTGELFF.

The sample holds many counts of this clonotype. V is TRBV20-1 and J is TRBJ1-6; D possibly corresponds to TRBD1 (5 bases). Germline V lookup: CDR1 DFQATT, CDR2 SNEGSKA (reference sequence). Trimming shortened V by 1 base and J by 6 bases, and 7 bases separated the two germline ends. This CDR3 has 13 residues. The CDR3 DNA follows: TGCAGTGCTAGAGGACAGATTAATTCACCCCTCCACTTT. Its translation: CSARGQINSPLHF.

This clonotype was seen ten or more times. The V and J genes are TRBV6-1 and TRBJ1-5; 9 bases agree with TRBD1. Germline-derived CDR1 and CDR2 are MNHNS and SASEGT. CDR3 size: 15 residues. The ends lost 8 bases at V and 4 bases at J; junction bases unmatched: 9. This CDR3 reads CASLETGGYNQPQHF. CDR3 nucleotides: TGTGCCAGCCTAGAGACAGGGGGTTATAATCAGCCCCAGCATTTT.